The source of this T cell receptor beta chain is a study of cytomegalovirus exposure and HLA in healthy donors. General study findings and limits: Previously analyzed data showed that most TCR beta V segments were productive at a frequency of about 87% or about 30%. Upon later analysis, HLA-associated TCR beta chains proved more clonally expanded than other, equally common chains.

Each donor was healthy, and each was a bone marrow donor. Trimming cost V 9 bases and J 6 bases, with 12 bases left between them. Germline V CDR1 and CDR2: SGHRS, YFSETQ. The CDR3 spans 12 residues. Primers for the PCR totalled 60 Vbeta and 13 Jbeta. TCRdb's table, derived via immunoSEQ multiplex PCR, lists solely in-frame clones and lacks some. The sample comprises about 160,000 clones, 70% to 90% of which are singletons, and approximately 2% rests with the top ten. The sample holds a few counts of this clone. Its antigen is unknown. Sequenced input: PBMCs. The chain combines TRBV5-1 with TRBJ2-2; D uncertain. The sequence was collected from a woman in her late teens or twenties in good health and CMV-seronegative. This CDR3 reads CATPLPAGELFF. DNA of the CDR3: TGCGCCACCCCCTTGCCAGCCGGGGAGCTGTTTTTT.